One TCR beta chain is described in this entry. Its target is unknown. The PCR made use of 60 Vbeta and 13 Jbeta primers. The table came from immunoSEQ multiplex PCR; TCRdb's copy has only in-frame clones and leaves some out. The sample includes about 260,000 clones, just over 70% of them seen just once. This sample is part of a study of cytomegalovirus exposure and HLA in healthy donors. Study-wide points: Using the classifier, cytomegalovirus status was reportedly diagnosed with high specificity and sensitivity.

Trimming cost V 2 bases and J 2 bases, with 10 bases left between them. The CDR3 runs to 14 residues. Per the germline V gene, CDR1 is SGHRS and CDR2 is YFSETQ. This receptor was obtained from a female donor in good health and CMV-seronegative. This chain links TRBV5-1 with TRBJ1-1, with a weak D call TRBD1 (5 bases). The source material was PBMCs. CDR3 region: CASSLGAQNTEAFF. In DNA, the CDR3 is TGCGCCAGCAGCTTAGGGGCGCAAAACACTGAAGCTTTCTTT.